Below are 13 T cell receptor beta chains sequenced from a single sample in a study of T cell responses to AZD1222 COVID-19 vaccine. Data came from immunoSEQ multiplex PCR; TCRdb stores just in-frame clones and leaves some out. The sample records 100,000 or so clones, more than 85% being singletons. The material was peripheral blood, obtained on day 0 of AZD1222 vaccination. These receptors came from an adult in good health.

The genes are TRBV7-9 and TRBJ1-4, with TRBD1 identical over 7 bases. After removal of 4 bases from V and 0 bases from J, the junction contained 2 bases not matched to a gene. Germline V gene data show CDR1 as SEHNR and CDR2 as FQNEAQ (reference sequence). The length of the CDR3 is 15 residues. Here the CDR3 reads CASSSGQATNEKLFF. Here the CDR3 DNA reads TGTGCCAGCAGCTCAGGACAGGCAACTAATGAAAAACTGTTTTTT.

The V gene is TRBV6-5, the J gene TRBJ2-1, with 7 bases identical to TRBD2. Looked up from germline, CDR1 is MNHEY and CDR2 is SVGAGI. There are 14 residues in the CDR3. V was pared by 8 bases and J by 1 base, with 5 bases of the junction left unmatched. CDR3 sequence: CASGLGVSYNEQFF. CDR3 sequence (DNA): TGTGCCAGCGGACTAGGGGTGTCCTACAATGAGCAGTTCTTC.

The rearrangement joins TRBV6-1 to TRBJ2-5; D gene unclear. The CDR3 totals 16 residues. Trimming pared 2 bases from V and 7 bases from J, leaving 20 bases between. Per germline, CDR1 MNHNS and CDR2 SASEGT. The CDR3, as DNA: TGTGCCAGCAGTGAAATCGTCGACGGACGGTGGGGGACCCAGTACTTC. It codes for CASSEIVDGRWGTQYF.

The V call is TRBV4-3, the J call TRBJ2-3; the D gene is possibly TRBD1 (6 bases). The CDR3 loop spans 17 amino acids. V lost 1 base to trimming and J lost 1 base, with 15 bases between them. The germline V gene encodes CDR1 LGHNA and CDR2 YSLEER. This CDR3 is CASSQGDRGGRTDTQYF. The CDR3 nucleotides are TGCGCCAGCAGCCAAGGTGACAGAGGGGGACGCACAGATACGCAGTATTTT.

V gene TRBV3-1 (or the pseudogene TRBV3-2) combines with J gene TRBJ2-3; 9 bases match TRBD2. This CDR3 contains 17 residues. The junction had 6 bases not matched to a gene; V was cut back by 2 bases and J by 0 bases. Germline lookup yields CDR1 LGHDT and CDR2 YNNKEL (reference sequence). CDR3 protein: CASSQYRAGGSTDTQYF. CDR3 sequence (DNA): TGTGCCAGCAGCCAATACCGAGCGGGGGGAAGCACAGATACGCAGTATTTT.

This rearrangement joins TRBV27 to TRBJ2-1, with 7 bases identical to TRBD1. There are 13 residues in the CDR3. CDR1 and CDR2 from the germline V gene are MNHEY and SMNVEV (reference sequence). The V and J ends lost 3 bases and 10 bases, in that order; junction bases with no gene match: 6. The CDR3 DNA follows: TGTGCCAGCAGTTTGAGAGGGGGCGGCGAGCAGTTCTTC. Protein: CASSLRGGGEQFF.

The chain joins TRBV7-2 to TRBJ2-3; D may match TRBD1 or TRBD2 (6 bases each). From germline, CDR1 is SGHTA and CDR2 FQGNSA. This CDR3 has 14 amino acids. V gave up 4 bases and J gave up 4 bases, with 12 bases separating them. The CDR3 protein is CASSSWGAADTQYF. The CDR3 bases are TGTGCCAGCAGCTCATGGGGGGCCGCAGATACGCAGTATTTT.

The chain carries TRBV7-2 and TRBJ2-2; 8 positions match TRBD2. Trimming cost V 5 bases and J 5 bases; bases outside gene matches: 7. Germline V gene lookup returns CDR1 SGHTA and CDR2 FQGNSA. This CDR3 spans 15 amino acids. CDR3: CASSLRGGGTGELFF. CDR3 DNA: TGTGCCAGCAGCCTCCGGGGGGGCGGGACCGGGGAGCTGTTTTTT. Supplemented by reference TRBV7-2 and TRBJ2-2, the full variable domain reads GAGVSQSPSNKVTEKGKDVELRCDPISGHTALYWYRQSLGQGLEFLIYFQGNSAPDKSGLPSDRFSAERTGGSVSTLTIQRTQQEDSAVYLCASSLRGGGTGELFFGEGSRLTVL.

This clone was counted between two and nine times. One junction end does not reproduce the germline sequence, and a read error may be involved. V usage is TRBV7-3 and J usage is TRBJ1-2, with a tentative D call TRBD1 (6 bases). The CDR3 loop spans 16 amino acids. CDR1 and CDR2 (germline): SGHTA, FQGTGA. The CDR3 nucleotides read TGTGCCAGCAGCTTAACTGCGGTACAGGGTAACAATGGCTACACCTTC. Translation: CASSLTAVQGNNGYTF.

The rearrangement links TRBV7-3 to TRBJ2-3; a possible D gene is TRBD1 (5 bases). V gave up 2 bases and J gave up 1 base, with 7 bases separating them. The germline V gene encodes CDR1 SGHTA and CDR2 FQGTGA. The CDR3 is 14 residues long. Here the CDR3 DNA reads TGTGCCAGCAGCTTACAAGGGGGCACAGATACGCAGTATTTT. Protein: CASSLQGGTDTQYF. The whole variable domain, remainder taken from reference TRBV7-3 and TRBJ2-3, is GAGVSQTPSNKVTEKGKYVELRCDPISGHTALYWYRQSLGQGPEFLIYFQGTGAADDSGLPNDRFFAVRPEGSVSTLKIQRTERGDSAVYLCASSLQGGTDTQYFGPGTRLTVL.

This clone was observed once. The V call is TRBV23-1, the J call TRBJ2-2; 7 bases align to TRBD1. TRBV23-1 is annotated as an ORF whose role is uncertain. V trimming: 3 bases; J trimming: 6 bases; junction bases outside the gene matches: 7. The CDR3 has 15 residues. This chain's CDR3 is CASSQSTRGSGELFF. The CDR3 nucleotides read TGCGCCAGCAGTCAGTCGACCAGGGGGTCCGGGGAGCTGTTTTTT.

The CDR3 DNA reads TGCGCCAGCAGCTTAGGGACTTCAGGAAACACCATATATTTT. This translates into CASSLGTSGNTIYF. The V and J genes are TRBV5-1 and TRBJ1-3, with D maybe TRBD1 (5 bases). V lost 2 bases, J lost 4 bases, and 10 bases lay in between. The CDR3 runs 14 residues. Germline lookup yields CDR1 SGHRS and CDR2 YFSETQ.

The V and J genes are TRBV27 and TRBJ1-1, with a weak D call TRBD1 (5 bases). Trimming took off 10 bases at V and 5 bases at J, with 17 bases between the two ends. This CDR3 spans 13 amino acids. In germline, CDR1 is MNHEY, CDR2 SMNVEV (reference sequence). The CDR3 here is CATSSGGLTEAFF. The CDR3 coding sequence is TGTGCCACCTCCTCCGGGGGACTAACTGAAGCTTTCTTT.